This TCR beta chain was retrieved from a study of blood T cell repertoires in COVID-19. Study-level background: PBMCs, B-cell-depleted T cells, or T cells provided the cDNA or gDNA that made up the material.

Authors' methods: From reference gene primer amplification, estimates of nucleated cell counts were derived. Clones were read by immunoSEQ multiplex PCR, and TCRdb kept only the in-frame ones, dropping some. That table supplies the V and J calls and clone size; D and trimming were determined from the DNA. The top ten hold around 4.8% of the sample, which has about 110,000 clones, 87% seen once. The V segment lost 1 base and the J segment 14 bases; nucleotides outside the gene matches: 14. CDR1 is SGHAT, CDR2 FQNNGV, per germline. This CDR3 contains 15 residues. Sequenced: peripheral blood. V usage is TRBV11-2 and J usage is TRBJ1-2; the match to TRBD1 covers 9 bases. The sequence was obtained from a human donor in a cohort sampled during active COVID-19. CDR3 in amino acids: CASSLGPDRGASRTF. The CDR3 DNA is TGTGCCAGCAGCTTAGGCCCGGACAGGGGTGCGAGCAGGACCTTC.